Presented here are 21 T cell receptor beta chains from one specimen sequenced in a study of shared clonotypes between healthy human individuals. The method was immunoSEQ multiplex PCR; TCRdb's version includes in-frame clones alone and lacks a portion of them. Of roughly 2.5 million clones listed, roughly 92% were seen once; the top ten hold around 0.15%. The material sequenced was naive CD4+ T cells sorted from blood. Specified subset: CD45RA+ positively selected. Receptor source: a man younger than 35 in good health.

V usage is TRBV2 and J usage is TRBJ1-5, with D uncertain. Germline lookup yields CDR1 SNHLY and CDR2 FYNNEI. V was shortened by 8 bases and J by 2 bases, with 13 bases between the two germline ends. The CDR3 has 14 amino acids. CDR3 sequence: CASGSEGGNQPQHF. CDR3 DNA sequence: TGTGCCAGCGGGAGCGAGGGTGGCAATCAGCCCCAGCATTTT.

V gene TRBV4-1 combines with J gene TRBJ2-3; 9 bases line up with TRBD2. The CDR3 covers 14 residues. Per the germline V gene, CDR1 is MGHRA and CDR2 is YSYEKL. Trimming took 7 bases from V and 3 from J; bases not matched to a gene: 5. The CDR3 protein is CASKMAGGTDTQYF. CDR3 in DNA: TGCGCCAGCAAAATGGCGGGAGGGACAGATACGCAGTATTTT.

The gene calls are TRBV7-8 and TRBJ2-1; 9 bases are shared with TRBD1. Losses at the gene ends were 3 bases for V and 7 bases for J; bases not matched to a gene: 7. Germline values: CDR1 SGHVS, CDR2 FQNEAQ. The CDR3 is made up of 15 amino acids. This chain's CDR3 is CASSLGQGLGNEQFF. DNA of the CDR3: TGTGCCAGCAGCTTGGGACAGGGCCTTGGGAATGAGCAGTTCTTC.

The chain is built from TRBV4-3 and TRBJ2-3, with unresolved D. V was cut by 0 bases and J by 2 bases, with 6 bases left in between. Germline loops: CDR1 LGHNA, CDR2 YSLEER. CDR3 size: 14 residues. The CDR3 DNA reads TGCGCCAGCAGCCAAGACTCCCTCACAGATACGCAGTATTTT. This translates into CASSQDSLTDTQYF.

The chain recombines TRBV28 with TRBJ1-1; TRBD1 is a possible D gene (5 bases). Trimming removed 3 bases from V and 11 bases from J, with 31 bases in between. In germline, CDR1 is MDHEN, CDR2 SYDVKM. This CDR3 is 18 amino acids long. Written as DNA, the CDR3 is TGTGCCAGCAGTTTTCATGAGGGGCGCCTCTCTCCCCTAAACTCGGCTTTCTTT. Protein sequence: CASSFHEGRLSPLNSAFF. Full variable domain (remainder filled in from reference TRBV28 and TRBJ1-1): DVKVTQSSRYLVKRTGEKVFLECVQDMDHENMFWYRQDPGLGLRLIYFSYDVKMKEKGDIPEGYSVSREKKERFSLILESASTNQTSMYLCASSFHEGRLSPLNSAFFGQGTRLTVV.

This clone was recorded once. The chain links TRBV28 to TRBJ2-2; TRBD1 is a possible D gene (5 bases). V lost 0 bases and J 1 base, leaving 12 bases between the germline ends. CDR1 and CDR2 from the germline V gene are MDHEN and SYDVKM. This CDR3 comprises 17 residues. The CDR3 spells CASSLWVRQGNTGELFF. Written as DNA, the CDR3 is TGTGCCAGCAGTTTATGGGTCCGGCAGGGGAACACCGGGGAGCTGTTTTTT.

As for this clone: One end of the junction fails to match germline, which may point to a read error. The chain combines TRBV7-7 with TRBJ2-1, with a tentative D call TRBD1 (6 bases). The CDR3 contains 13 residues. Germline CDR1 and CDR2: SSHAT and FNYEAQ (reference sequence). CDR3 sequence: CASSPDRGNEQFF. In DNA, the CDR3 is TGTGCTAGCAGCCCGGACAGAGGCAATGAGCAGTTCTTC. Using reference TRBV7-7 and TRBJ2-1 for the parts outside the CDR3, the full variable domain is GAGVSQSPRYKVTKRGQDVTLRCDPISSHATLYWYQQALGQGPEFLTYFNYEAQPDKSGLPSDRFSAERPEGSISTLTIQRTEQRDSAMYRCASSPDRGNEQFFGPGTRLTVL.

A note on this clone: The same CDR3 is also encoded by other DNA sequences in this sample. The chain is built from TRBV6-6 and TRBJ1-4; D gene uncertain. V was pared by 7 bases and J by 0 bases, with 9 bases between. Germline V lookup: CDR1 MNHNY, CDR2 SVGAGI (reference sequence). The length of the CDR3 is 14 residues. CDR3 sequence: CASTSRATNEKLFF. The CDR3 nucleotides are TGTGCCAGCACCTCGCGGGCAACTAATGAAAAACTGTTTTTT.

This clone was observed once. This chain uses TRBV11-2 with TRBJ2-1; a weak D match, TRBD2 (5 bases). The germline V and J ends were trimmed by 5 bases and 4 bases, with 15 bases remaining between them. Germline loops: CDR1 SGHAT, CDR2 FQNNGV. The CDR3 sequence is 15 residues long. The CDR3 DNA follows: TGTGCCAGCAGCATAACTGGGAGTCGTTACAATGAGCAGTTCTTC. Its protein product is CASSITGSRYNEQFF.

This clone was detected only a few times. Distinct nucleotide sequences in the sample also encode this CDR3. The CDR3 protein is CASRGNQPQHF. CDR3 in DNA: TGTGCCAGCAGAGGCAATCAGCCCCAGCATTTT. The V gene is TRBV6-1, the J gene TRBJ1-5; the D is unclear. From germline, CDR1 is MNHNS and CDR2 SASEGT. V was clipped by 6 bases and J by 2 bases, with 2 bases between them. The CDR3 totals 11 residues.

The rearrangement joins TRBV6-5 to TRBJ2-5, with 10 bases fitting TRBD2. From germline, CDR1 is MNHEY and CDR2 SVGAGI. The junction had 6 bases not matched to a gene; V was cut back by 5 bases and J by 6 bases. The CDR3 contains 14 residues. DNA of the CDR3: TGTGCCAGCAGTCGGACTAGCGGTGAGAAGACCCAGTACTTC. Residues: CASSRTSGEKTQYF.

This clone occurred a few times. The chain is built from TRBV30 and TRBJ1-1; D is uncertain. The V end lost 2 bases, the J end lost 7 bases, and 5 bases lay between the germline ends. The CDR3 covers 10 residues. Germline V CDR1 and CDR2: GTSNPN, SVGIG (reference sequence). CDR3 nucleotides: TGTGCCTGGAGTTACGGTGAAGCTTTCTTT. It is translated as CAWSYGEAFF.

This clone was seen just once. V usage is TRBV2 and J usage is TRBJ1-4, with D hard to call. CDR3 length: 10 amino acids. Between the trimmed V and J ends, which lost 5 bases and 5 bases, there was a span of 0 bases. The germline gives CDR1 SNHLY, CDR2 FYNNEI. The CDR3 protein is CASSNEKLFF. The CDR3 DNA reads TGTGCCAGCAGTAATGAAAAACTGTTTTTT.

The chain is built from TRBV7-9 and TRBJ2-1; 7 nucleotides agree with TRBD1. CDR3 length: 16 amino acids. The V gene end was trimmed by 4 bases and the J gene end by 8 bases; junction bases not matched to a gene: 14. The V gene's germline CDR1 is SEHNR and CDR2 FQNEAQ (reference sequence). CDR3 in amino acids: CASSSTNRGQEDEQFF. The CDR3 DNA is TGTGCCAGCAGCTCAACCAACAGGGGCCAGGAGGATGAGCAGTTCTTC. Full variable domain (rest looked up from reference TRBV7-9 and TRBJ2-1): DTGVSQNPRHKITKRGQNVTFRCDPISEHNRLYWYRQTLGQGPEFLTYFQNEAQLEKSRLLSDRFSAERPKGSFSTLEIQRTEQGDSAMYLCASSSTNRGQEDEQFFGPGTRLTVL.

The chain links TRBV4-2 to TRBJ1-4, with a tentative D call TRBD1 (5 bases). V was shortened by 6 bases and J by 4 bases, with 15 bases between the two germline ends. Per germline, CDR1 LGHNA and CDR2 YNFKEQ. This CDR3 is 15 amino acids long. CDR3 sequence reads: CASRKSVQDNEKLFF. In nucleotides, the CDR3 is TGTGCCAGCAGAAAGTCTGTACAGGATAATGAAAAACTGTTTTTT.

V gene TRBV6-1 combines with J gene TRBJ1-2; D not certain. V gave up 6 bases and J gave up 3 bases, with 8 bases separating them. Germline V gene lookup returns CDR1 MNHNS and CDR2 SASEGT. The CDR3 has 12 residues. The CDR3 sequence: CASRRVDYGYTF. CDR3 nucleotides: TGTGCCAGCAGAAGGGTTGACTATGGCTACACCTTC.

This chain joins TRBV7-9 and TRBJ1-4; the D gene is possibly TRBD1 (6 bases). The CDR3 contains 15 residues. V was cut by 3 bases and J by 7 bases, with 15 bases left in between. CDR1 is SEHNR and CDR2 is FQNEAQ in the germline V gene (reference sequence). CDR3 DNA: TGTGCCAGCAGCTTTGCGGGGGGCCCTACTGAAAAACTGTTTTTT. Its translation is CASSFAGGPTEKLFF.

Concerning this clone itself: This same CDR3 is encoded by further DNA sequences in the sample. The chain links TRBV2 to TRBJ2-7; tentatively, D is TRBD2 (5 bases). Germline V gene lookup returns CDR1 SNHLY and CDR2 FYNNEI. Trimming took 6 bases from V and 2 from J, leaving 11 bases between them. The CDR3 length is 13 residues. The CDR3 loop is CASSRTGTYEQYF. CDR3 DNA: TGTGCCAGCAGCCGGACGGGAACCTACGAGCAGTACTTC. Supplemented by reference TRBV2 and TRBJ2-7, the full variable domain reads EPEVTQTPSHQVTQMGQEVILRCVPISNHLYFYWYRQILGQKVEFLVSFYNNEISEKSEIFDDQFSVERPDGSNFTLKIRSTKLEDSAMYFCASSRTGTYEQYFGPGTRLTVT.

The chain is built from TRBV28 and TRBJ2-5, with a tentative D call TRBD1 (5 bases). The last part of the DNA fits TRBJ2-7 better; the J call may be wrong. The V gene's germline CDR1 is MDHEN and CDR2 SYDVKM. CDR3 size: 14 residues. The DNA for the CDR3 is TGTGCCAGCAGTTGGGGCAGGAACTCCTACGAGCAGTACTTC. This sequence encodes CASSWGRNSYEQYF.

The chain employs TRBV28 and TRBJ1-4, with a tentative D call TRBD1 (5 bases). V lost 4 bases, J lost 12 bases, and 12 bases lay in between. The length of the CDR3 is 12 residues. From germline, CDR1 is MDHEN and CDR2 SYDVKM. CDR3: CASSWGRAQLFF. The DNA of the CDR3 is TGTGCCAGCAGTTGGGGCAGGGCACAACTGTTTTTT.

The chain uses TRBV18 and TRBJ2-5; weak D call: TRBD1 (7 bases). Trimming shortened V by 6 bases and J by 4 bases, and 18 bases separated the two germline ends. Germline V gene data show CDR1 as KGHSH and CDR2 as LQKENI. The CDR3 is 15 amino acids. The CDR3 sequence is CASSRGGGWGETQYF. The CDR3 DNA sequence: TGTGCCAGCTCCCGTGGAGGGGGCTGGGGAGAGACCCAGTACTTC.